This T cell receptor beta chain stems from a study of Ad26.COV2.S vaccination and SARS-CoV-2 variants. For the study at large: Donor got 5x10^10 or 1x10^11 viral particles of Ad26.COV2.S.

Germline V gene lookup returns CDR1 SGHKS and CDR2 YYEKEE (reference sequence). The trim removed 4 bases at V and 3 bases at J, leaving 6 bases unmatched. This CDR3 spans 15 amino acids. The method was immunoSEQ multiplex PCR; TCRdb's version includes in-frame clones alone and lacks a portion of them. This sample has approximately 240,000 clones, with around 89% found just once. This sample's treatment: roughly 18 received Ad26.COV2.S at low or high dose, single or two shots; roughly 5 received placebo; per-sample allocation not given. Day 63 following the first vaccine or placebo injection was when the samples were taken.

The sequencing used peripheral blood, collected in a trial of Ad26.COV2.S vaccine versus placebo. The source is a person between 18 and 65 years old who received the Ad26.COV2.S COVID-19 vaccine or a placebo. This chain links TRBV5-5 with TRBJ2-1, with 8 nucleotides matching TRBD2. The CDR3 DNA reads as TGTGCCAGCAGCCTTCCGGGACTAGTCTACAATGAGCAGTTCTTC. Its translation: CASSLPGLVYNEQFF.